A few counts support the clone carrying this T cell receptor beta chain. The sample originates from a study of blood T cell repertoires in COVID-19. J gave up 9 bases and V 7 bases, and 8 bases lay outside the gene matches. Germline V gives CDR1 MNHEY, CDR2 SMNVEV (reference sequence). The CDR3 length is 14 residues. Clones were read by immunoSEQ multiplex PCR, and TCRdb kept only the in-frame ones, dropping some. The sample includes a few hundred thousand clones, over 75% of them seen just once. The sequenced material came from PBMCs or T cells enriched from blood (not recorded which). The TCR sequence derives from a woman aged 18-30 years who had been exposed to COVID-19. The chain combines TRBV27 with TRBJ1-6, with 8 bases fitting TRBD1. CDR3 protein: CASTTDRGGSPLHF. The CDR3 nucleotides read TGTGCCAGCACCACCGACAGGGGCGGTTCACCCCTCCACTTT.